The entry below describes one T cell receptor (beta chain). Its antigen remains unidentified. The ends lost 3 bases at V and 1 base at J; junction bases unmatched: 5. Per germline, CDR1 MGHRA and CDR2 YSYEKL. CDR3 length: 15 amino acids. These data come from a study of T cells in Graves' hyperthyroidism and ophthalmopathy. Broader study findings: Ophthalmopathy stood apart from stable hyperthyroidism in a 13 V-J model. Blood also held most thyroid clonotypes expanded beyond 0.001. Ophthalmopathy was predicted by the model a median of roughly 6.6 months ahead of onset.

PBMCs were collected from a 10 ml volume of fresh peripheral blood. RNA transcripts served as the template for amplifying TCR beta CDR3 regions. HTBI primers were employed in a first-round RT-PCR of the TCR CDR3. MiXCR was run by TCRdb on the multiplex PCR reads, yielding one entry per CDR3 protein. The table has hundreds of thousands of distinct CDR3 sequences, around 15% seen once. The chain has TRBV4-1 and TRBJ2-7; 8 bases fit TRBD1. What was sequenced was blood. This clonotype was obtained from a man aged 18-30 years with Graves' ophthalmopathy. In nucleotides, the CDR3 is TGCGCCAGCAGCCAGACGACAGGGGAATCCTACGAGCAGTACTTC. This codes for CASSQTTGESYEQYF.